This T cell receptor (beta chain) is from a study of radiotherapy plus CTLA-4 blockade in lung cancer (dated by TCRdb to 2017 to 2018). With respect to the entire study: Objective responses were observed in 18% of enrolled patients, and disease control was achieved in 25% to 35%. What the study reported, not specific to this receptor: The strongest predictors of response, as reported, were early dynamic changes in blood T cell clones along with a rise in serum interferon-beta after radiation. TCR clones derived from tumors expanded in peripheral blood after treatment with radiotherapy and ipilimumab.

Comment on this clone: What this receptor recognizes is not known. Per-base quality was not reported, and no clone a single base away is much larger than it.

The library was produced with the immunoSEQ multiplex PCR assay. This is the immuneACCESS table as TCRdb keeps it, with only in-frame sequences that have V and J called. A part of the clones is gone; compared with another copy, unresolved V genes explain less than half, and the rest is unexplained. The sample contains around 110,000 clones, about 84% of them found a single time. Approximately 2.5% of the sample belongs to the ten largest clones. According to the germline V gene, CDR1 reads SGHTA and CDR2 reads FQGTGA. Trimming removed 5 bases from V and 4 bases from J, leaving 11 bases between the germline ends. From the cysteine through the phenylalanine, the CDR3 covers 13 amino acids. The retained sequence is limited to the CDR3, 39 bases, with the frame set at the first base. In this study, focal radiation therapy paired with CTLA-4 blockade (ipilimumab) was tested in patients who had chemo-refractory metastatic non-small-cell lung cancer.

The sample was peripheral blood, taken from a patient treated with radiotherapy plus ipilimumab. The rearranged chain carries TRBV7-3 and TRBJ1-1; TRBD1 is possibly the D segment (5 matching bases). This TCR was recovered from a human donor with non-small cell lung cancer that progressed on radiotherapy plus ipilimumab. Some clones in this sample may be carry-over from other donors' samples. In nucleotide form, the sequence is TGTGCCAGCAGCACTAGTGGGGGCACTGAAGCTTTCTTT. The translation is CASSTSGGTEAFF.